This passage covers 26 T cell receptor beta chains from one sample sequenced in a study of early T cells in non-severe SARS-CoV-2 infection. Each CDR3 protein is one row after TCRdb ran MiXCR on the 5' RACE reads. The data contain fewer than 30,000 distinct CDR3 sequences, 4% to 6% of them singletons. The sample comprised whole blood. These receptors all stem from an adult who was a healthcare worker with PCR-confirmed SARS-CoV-2 infection or an uninfected control (not recorded which).

The table lists this clonotype with many counts. This chain connects TRBV29-1 to TRBJ1-1; possible D gene TRBD1, 6 bases. The germline gives CDR1 SQVTM, CDR2 ANQGSEA. Trimming stripped 7 bases from V and 0 bases from J, with 12 bases between. This CDR3 is built from 13 residues. DNA for the CDR3: TGCAGCGCCCGGACAGTCATGAACACTGAAGCTTTCTTT. Translated: CSARTVMNTEAFF.

The gene calls are TRBV29-1 and TRBJ2-7, with D maybe TRBD2 (5 bases). Germline lookup yields CDR1 SQVTM and CDR2 ANQGSEA. Trimming took off 0 bases at V and 1 base at J, with 7 bases between the two ends. The CDR3 sequence is 13 residues long. The CDR3 here is CSVEDGKSYEQYF. CDR3 nucleotides: TGCAGCGTTGAAGACGGGAAGTCCTACGAGCAGTACTTC.

This clonotype was counted ten times or more. The V gene is TRBV6-6, the J gene TRBJ1-2; D gene uncertain. This CDR3 is 13 amino acids long. Germline lookup yields CDR1 MNHNY and CDR2 SVGAGI (reference sequence). The V end lost 7 bases, the J end lost 8 bases, and 17 bases lay between the germline ends. The CDR3 DNA sequence: TGTGCCAGCACTACCCTGGAGGGCCGGGGCTACACCTTC. The encoded protein is CASTTLEGRGYTF.

The J gene is TRBJ2-7, the V gene TRBV27; D might be TRBD1 (6 bases). The CDR3 totals 14 residues. V was pared by 8 bases and J by 2 bases, with 16 bases between. Germline loops: CDR1 MNHEY, CDR2 SMNVEV (reference sequence). CDR3 protein: CASSLRHRAYEQYF. CDR3 nucleotides: TGTGCCAGCTCACTGAGGCACAGGGCCTACGAGCAGTACTTC.

This clonotype was detected many times. This chain connects TRBV6-6 to TRBJ2-5, with 11 bases matching TRBD1. V was pared by 5 bases and J by 4 bases, with 6 bases of the junction left unmatched. Germline CDR1 is MNHNY and CDR2 is SVGAGI (reference sequence). This CDR3 region has 15 residues. Here the CDR3 reads CASSTGTGGGETQYF. CDR3 nucleotides: TGTGCCAGCAGTACTGGGACAGGGGGGGGAGAGACCCAGTACTTC.

The chain combines TRBV9 with TRBJ2-2; 9 bases agree with TRBD2. CDR1 and CDR2 from the germline V gene are SGDLS and YYNGEE. With 2 bases clipped from V and 1 base from J, the junction kept 0 bases outside the gene matches. This CDR3 comprises 15 residues. CDR3 region: CASSVSGGNTGELFF. CDR3 DNA sequence: TGTGCCAGCAGCGTTAGCGGGGGGAACACCGGGGAGCTGTTTTTT.

The J gene is TRBJ2-3, the V gene TRBV7-6; D is perhaps TRBD1 (6 bases). Trimming shortened V by 4 bases and J by 3 bases, and 14 bases separated the two germline ends. The CDR3 is made up of 15 amino acids. Germline V gene sequence: CDR1 SGHVS, CDR2 FNYEAQ. The CDR3 protein is CASSSGQLSTDTQYF. In DNA, the CDR3 is TGTGCCAGCAGCTCCGGACAGCTCAGTACAGATACGCAGTATTTT.

This clonotype was seen many times. The chain uses TRBV11-1 and TRBJ2-7; 11 nucleotides align to TRBD2. Losses at the gene ends were 2 bases for V and 2 bases for J; bases not matched to a gene: 2. The CDR3 has 15 amino acids. CDR1 is SGHAT, CDR2 FQDESV, per germline (reference sequence). The CDR3 is CASSLSSGGTYEQYF. The CDR3 DNA sequence: TGTGCCAGCAGCTTATCTAGCGGGGGGACCTACGAGCAGTACTTC.

This clonotype was detected only a few times. The rearrangement joins TRBV10-3 to TRBJ2-7; 9 positions agree with TRBD2. The V and J ends lost 4 bases and 4 bases, in that order; junction bases with no gene match: 8. The CDR3 is 15 residues long. CDR1 and CDR2 from the germline V gene are ENHRY and SYGVKD. The DNA for the CDR3 is TGTGCCATCAGTGGGGGTAGCGGGGGTTTTTACGAGCAGTACTTC. Protein: CAISGGSGGFYEQYF.

This clonotype came up many times. V gene TRBV27 combines with J gene TRBJ1-1, with 10 bases aligning to TRBD1. Germline CDR1 MNHEY, CDR2 SMNVEV (reference sequence). With V trimmed by 3 bases and J by 4 bases, 5 bases remained unmatched. This CDR3 comprises 15 residues. Here the CDR3 reads CASSLSGTGVTEAFF. The CDR3 region has the DNA TGTGCCAGCAGTTTGTCCGGGACAGGGGTCACTGAAGCTTTCTTT.

At least ten counts were recorded for this clonotype. This sequence joins TRBV20-1 and TRBJ2-3; D gene ambiguous. CDR1 and CDR2 (germline): DFQATT, SNEGSKA (reference sequence). There are 14 residues in the CDR3. V lost 3 bases and J 2 bases, leaving 12 bases between the germline ends. CDR3 amino acids: CSARGGGFTDTQYF. The CDR3 bases are TGCAGTGCTAGGGGTGGCGGCTTCACAGATACGCAGTATTTT.

This clonotype was detected ten times or more. V usage is TRBV5-1 and J usage is TRBJ2-2; D gene uncertain. The CDR3 extends over 15 amino acids. From germline, CDR1 is SGHRS and CDR2 YFSETQ. The V gene lost 4 bases and the J gene lost 3 bases, with 13 bases spanning the gap. As DNA, the CDR3 is TGCGCCAGCAGCACCGGGCACGGCGACACCGGGGAGCTGTTTTTT. Translation gives CASSTGHGDTGELFF.

This clonotype was seen only a few times. The gene calls are TRBV27 and TRBJ2-1; D is possibly TRBD1 or TRBD2 (5 bases each). Trimming removed 5 bases at V and 2 bases at J, with 16 bases between. The CDR3 is 16 amino acids. In germline, CDR1 is MNHEY, CDR2 SMNVEV (reference sequence). CDR3 DNA sequence: TGTGCCAGCAGTCCAACCGGGACGACCACCTACAATGAGCAGTTCTTC. This gives the protein CASSPTGTTTYNEQFF.

This clonotype was recorded a few times. The chain combines TRBV10-3 with TRBJ2-3, with TRBD2 matching over 12 bases. J was trimmed by 0 bases and V by 0 bases; bases with no gene match: 4. Germline V gene lookup returns CDR1 ENHRY and CDR2 SYGVKD. This CDR3 spans 18 amino acids. The CDR3, as DNA: TGTGCCATCAGTGAGTCGACTAGCGGGGGACCTAGCACAGATACGCAGTATTTT. This translates into CAISESTSGGPSTDTQYF.

This clonotype was counted ten times or more. V and J are TRBV5-1 and TRBJ2-7, with D hard to call. This CDR3 has 13 amino acids. CDR1 is SGHRS, CDR2 YFSETQ, per germline. Trimming took off 2 bases at V and 2 bases at J, with 8 bases between the two ends. The CDR3 sequence is CASSFGRTYEQYF. The CDR3 DNA reads as TGCGCCAGCAGCTTCGGCAGGACCTACGAGCAGTACTTC.

This chain connects TRBV11-3 to TRBJ1-1; no definite D call. Trimming took off 3 bases at V and 3 bases at J, with 11 bases between the two ends. Germline CDR1 and CDR2: SGHNT and YENEEA. CDR3 length equals 14 residues. CDR3 coding DNA: TGTGCCAGCAGCTTGGGCGGAACAGACACTGAAGCTTTCTTT. It yields the protein CASSLGGTDTEAFF.

This clonotype is labeled as medium-sized. The CDR3 nucleotides read TGTGCCAGCAGCCGCCTACGTGGGCTGTTTTTT. Translation: CASSRLRGLFF. This chain links TRBV12-3 or TRBV12-4 with TRBJ1-4; D gene uncertain. This CDR3 is built from 11 residues. V was clipped by 6 bases and J by 14 bases, with 13 bases between them.

The chain employs TRBV7-2 and TRBJ2-7; TRBD1 is a possible D gene (6 bases). V lost 7 bases and J 0 bases, leaving 10 bases between the germline ends. CDR3 length: 13 residues. Germline CDR1 and CDR2: SGHTA and FQGNSA. CDR3 protein: CASTRQVSYEQYF. Written as DNA, the CDR3 is TGTGCCAGCACCCGACAGGTCTCCTACGAGCAGTACTTC. Filled out from reference TRBV7-2 and TRBJ2-7, the complete variable domain reads GAGVSQSPSNKVTEKGKDVELRCDPISGHTALYWYRQSLGQGLEFLIYFQGNSAPDKSGLPSDRFSAERTGGSVSTLTIQRTQQEDSAVYLCASTRQVSYEQYFGPGTRLTVT.

Ten or more counts support this clonotype. The V and J genes are TRBV11-2 and TRBJ2-1; D ambiguous. There are 12 residues in the CDR3. The germline gives CDR1 SGHAT, CDR2 FQNNGV. V was clipped by 3 bases and J by 7 bases, with 7 bases between them. The CDR3 region has the DNA TGTGCCAGCAGCTTTGGTTGGAATGAGCAGTTCTTC. This sequence encodes CASSFGWNEQFF.

This clonotype is categorized as medium-sized. The rearrangement joins TRBV6-5 to TRBJ2-1, with 7 bases lining up with TRBD1. The CDR3 is made up of 11 amino acids. After removal of 6 bases from V and 9 bases from J, the junction contained 2 bases not matched to a gene. From germline, CDR1 is MNHEY and CDR2 SVGAGI. CDR3 coding DNA: TGTGCCAGCAGAACAGGGGTTGAGCAGTTCTTC. This encodes CASRTGVEQFF.

The chain uses TRBV27 and TRBJ2-3; D is undetermined. The CDR3 sequence is 13 residues long. The V and J ends lost 9 bases and 0 bases respectively, with 10 bases between them. The germline gives CDR1 MNHEY, CDR2 SMNVEV (reference sequence). DNA of the CDR3: TGTGCCAGTCAGTCCCCTAGCACAGATACGCAGTATTTT. This gives the protein CASQSPSTDTQYF.

The chain is built from TRBV9 and TRBJ1-4; D gene unclear. Per the germline V gene, CDR1 is SGDLS and CDR2 is YYNGEE. This CDR3 is built from 13 residues. V was trimmed by 4 bases and J by 3 bases, leaving 7 bases between them. Here the CDR3 reads CASSTPPNEKLFF. The CDR3, as DNA: TGTGCCAGCAGCACCCCCCCTAATGAAAAACTGTTTTTT.

This clonotype was counted between two and nine times. CDR3 loop: CASSPPPGVAGNEQFF. The DNA for the CDR3 is TGTGCCAGCAGCCCCCCACCAGGGGTAGCGGGCAATGAGCAGTTCTTC. The rearrangement uses TRBV7-9 and TRBJ2-1; a possible D gene is TRBD2 (7 bases). CDR1 is SEHNR, CDR2 FQNEAQ, per germline (reference sequence). With 5 bases removed from V and 6 bases from J, the gap between germline ends came to 20 bases. The CDR3 spans 16 residues.

This clonotype showed up many times. The CDR3 loop reads CASSTIGQEPITDTQYF. CDR3 nucleotide sequence: TGTGCCAGCAGCACGATCGGACAGGAACCCATCACAGATACGCAGTATTTT. V usage is TRBV11-2 and J usage is TRBJ2-3; 7 nucleotides align to TRBD1. This CDR3 has 17 amino acids. Germline V lookup: CDR1 SGHAT, CDR2 FQNNGV. V was pared by 5 bases and J by 2 bases, with 13 bases of the junction left unmatched.

Many counts were recorded for this clonotype. The chain uses TRBV9 and TRBJ1-5; D unclear. Trimming removed 0 bases at V and 0 bases at J, with 7 bases between. Germline CDR1 is SGDLS and CDR2 is YYNGEE. The CDR3 is 15 amino acids. CDR3 region: CASSVGGNSNQPQHF. DNA for the CDR3: TGTGCCAGCAGCGTAGGTGGAAATAGCAATCAGCCCCAGCATTTT.

Ten or more counts support this clonotype. The genes are TRBV18 and TRBJ2-1; TRBD1 might be the D (5 bases). Trimming took off 2 bases at V and 2 bases at J, with 13 bases between the two ends. The germline CDR1 and CDR2 sequences are KGHSH and LQKENI. The CDR3 length is 16 residues. CDR3 region: CASSPETVGTYNEQFF. DNA of the CDR3: TGTGCCAGCTCACCAGAGACAGTGGGTACCTACAATGAGCAGTTCTTC.